In its sample, the clone carrying this T cell receptor beta chain was seen many times. What it binds is unknown. Trimming removed 4 bases at V and 1 base at J, with 13 bases between. The CDR3 spans 16 residues. Germline lookup yields CDR1 ENHRY and CDR2 SYGVKD. The sample originates from a study of T-cell reconstitution after alpha-beta-depleted transplantation in children. Study results and caveats: T-cell counts and diversity at one year post-transplant came mainly from newly produced T cells.

Construction of the TCRbeta library involved unique molecular identifiers. TCRdb recomputed calls from the PCR reads with MiXCR, one row per CDR3 protein. This repertoire shows 670,000 or so distinct CDR3 sequences, about 12% found once; its top ten account for roughly 0.84%. The sequence derives from a girl aged 2 to 10 with congenital amegakaryocytic thrombocytopenia, due to receive a stem cell transplant. Material: PBMCs, obtained before TCRalphabeta/CD19-depleted stem cell transplant. The rearrangement links TRBV10-3 to TRBJ2-2, with D possibly TRBD2 on 6 matching bases. CDR3 DNA: TGTGCCATCAGTGTTCTTCCGGGACTGAACACCGGGGAGCTGTTTTTT. It codes for CAISVLPGLNTGELFF.